The entry that follows covers one T cell receptor beta chain sequence. The data stem from a study of T-cell reconstitution after alpha-beta-depleted transplantation in children. TCRbeta library preparation incorporated unique molecular identifiers. TCRdb re-called the PCR reads with MiXCR, one entry per CDR3 protein. The table records 350,000 to 450,000 distinct CDR3 sequences, roughly 21% of them present only once. Per germline, CDR1 LNHNV and CDR2 YYDKDF (reference sequence). The germline V and J ends were trimmed by 1 base and 3 bases, with 6 bases remaining between them. CDR3 length equals 14 residues.

The origin of this receptor is a human donor who donated a stem cell graft to a child with acute myeloid leukemia. The sequenced sample was PBMCs from the stem cell graft donor, obtained from the stem cell graft. The chain has TRBV15 and TRBJ2-2; D is uncertain. Here the CDR3 DNA reads TGTGCCACCAGCAGAGGGTGGGACACCGGGGAGCTGTTTTTT. Its translation: CATSRGWDTGELFF.